This T cell receptor (beta chain) was retrieved from a study of blood T cell repertoires in COVID-19. Individuals drawn from 24 US areas were roughly 18 to 95 years old. The germline CDR1 and CDR2 sequences are SGHTA and FQGNSA. V lost 3 bases, J lost 0 bases, and 5 bases stayed unmatched. The CDR3 is 16 amino acids. Assay used: immunoSEQ multiplex PCR; TCRdb lists only in-frame clones, some missing. The table records roughly 200,000 clones, about 82% of them present only once. The chain combines TRBV7-2 with TRBJ2-1; TRBD2 matches at 7 bases. Sample: PBMCs or T cells enriched from blood (not recorded which). This receptor was obtained from a woman under 40 who had recovered from COVID-19. CDR3 sequence reads: CASSFASGGSYNEQFF. CDR3 DNA: TGTGCCAGCAGCTTCGCTAGCGGCGGCTCCTACAATGAGCAGTTCTTC.